This passage covers 8 T cell receptor beta chains from one sample sequenced in a study of cytomegalovirus exposure and HLA in healthy donors. 13 Jbeta primers and 60 Vbeta primers were used for the PCR. TCRdb's copy holds only in-frame clones and misses some; the assay was immunoSEQ multiplex PCR. The repertoire consists of roughly 120,000 clones, with 60% to 85% occurring once and the leading ten covering 1%. Specimen: PBMCs. The receptors were sampled from a human donor in good health.

This chain links TRBV18 with TRBJ1-4; no reliable D call. With 4 bases removed from V and 8 bases from J, the gap between germline ends came to 17 bases. Germline CDR1 and CDR2: KGHSH and LQKENI. This CDR3 is 15 amino acids long. The CDR3 DNA reads as TGTGCCAGCTCACGGGCGGGAAGGGTTGGCGAAAAACTGTTTTTT. Protein sequence: CASSRAGRVGEKLFF.

J is TRBJ1-6 and V is TRBV5-4, with 7 bases that match TRBD1. The CDR3 has 14 residues. Germline V CDR1 and CDR2: SGHNT, YYREEE (reference sequence). V was clipped by 4 bases and J by 7 bases; unmatched bases: 5. As DNA, the CDR3 is TGTGCCAGCAGCCTACAGGGGTTGAATTCACCCCTCCACTTT. Translation gives CASSLQGLNSPLHF.

This clone showed up just a few times. The chain is built from TRBV7-9 and TRBJ1-4, with D maybe TRBD1 (5 bases). The V end was cut by 6 bases, the J end by 2 bases, with 13 bases between. Germline V lookup: CDR1 SEHNR, CDR2 FQNEAQ (reference sequence). The CDR3 sequence is 15 residues long. CDR3 loop: CASSPREDTNEKLFF. CDR3 DNA sequence: TGTGCCAGCAGTCCCAGGGAGGACACTAATGAAAAACTGTTTTTT.

The chain links TRBV28 to TRBJ2-5; TRBD1 is a possible D gene (5 bases). V shed 2 bases and J shed 5 bases, with 9 bases lying between them. Germline V gene lookup returns CDR1 MDHEN and CDR2 SYDVKM. The CDR3 covers 13 residues. For the CDR3, the DNA is TGTGCCAGCAGTTTAAGCTGGGGCGAGACCCAGTACTTC. The encoded protein is CASSLSWGETQYF.

This chain joins TRBV5-1 and TRBJ2-1, with D perhaps TRBD2 (6 bases). CDR3 length: 15 amino acids. Trimming took 4 bases from V and 4 from J, leaving 15 bases between them. Germline assignment: CDR1 SGHRS and CDR2 YFSETQ. DNA of the CDR3: TGCGCCAGCAGCCAACCCGGGAGCCGATACAATGAGCAGTTCTTC. Protein product: CASSQPGSRYNEQFF.

The V and J genes are TRBV27 and TRBJ1-2; TRBD1 might be the D (5 bases). The V and J ends lost 3 bases and 6 bases respectively, with 14 bases between them. Germline lookup yields CDR1 MNHEY and CDR2 SMNVEV (reference sequence). CDR3 length: 14 amino acids. In DNA form, the CDR3 reads TGTGCCAGCAGTTTTGTTGGGACTCCCGATGGCTACACCTTC. It translates to CASSFVGTPDGYTF.

V gene TRBV7-9 combines with J gene TRBJ1-1; D is possibly TRBD1 (5 bases). The V gene lost 1 base and the J gene lost 10 bases, with 10 bases spanning the gap. From germline, CDR1 is SEHNR and CDR2 FQNEAQ (reference sequence). The CDR3 runs to 12 residues. The CDR3 bases are TGTGCCAGCAGCTTAGGGAGGGGTGCAGCTTTCTTT. This translates into CASSLGRGAAFF.

The V call is TRBV5-1, the J call TRBJ2-2, with a tentative D call TRBD2 (5 bases). Germline V gene lookup returns CDR1 SGHRS and CDR2 YFSETQ. The V and J ends lost 3 bases and 5 bases respectively, with 11 bases between them. CDR3 length: 14 amino acids. The CDR3 protein is CASSWTFETGELFF. CDR3 bases: TGCGCCAGCAGCTGGACTTTCGAAACCGGGGAGCTGTTTTTT.